This T cell receptor (beta chain) appears in the sequencing data of a study of cytomegalovirus exposure and HLA in healthy donors. This clone was counted between two and nine times. No antigen is known for it. The PCR employed 60 Vbeta primers together with 13 Jbeta primers. The protocol was immunoSEQ multiplex PCR, while the TCRdb copy is restricted to in-frame clones and leaves out a portion. The table shows roughly 200,000 clones, with about 82% occurring only once. Study outcomes and limitations: A list of around 150 TCR beta chains associated with cytomegalovirus was given.

CDR3 length: 13 residues. V lost 6 bases, J lost 4 bases, and 10 bases lay in between. Germline CDR1 reads MDHEN; CDR2 reads SYDVKM. What was sequenced was PBMCs. The source is a woman in her forties or fifties in good health and CMV-seronegative. The rearrangement links TRBV28 to TRBJ1-5, with a tentative D call TRBD1 (5 bases). CDR3 residues: CASRTQVNQPQHF. CDR3 in DNA: TGTGCCAGCAGGACACAGGTAAATCAGCCCCAGCATTTT.